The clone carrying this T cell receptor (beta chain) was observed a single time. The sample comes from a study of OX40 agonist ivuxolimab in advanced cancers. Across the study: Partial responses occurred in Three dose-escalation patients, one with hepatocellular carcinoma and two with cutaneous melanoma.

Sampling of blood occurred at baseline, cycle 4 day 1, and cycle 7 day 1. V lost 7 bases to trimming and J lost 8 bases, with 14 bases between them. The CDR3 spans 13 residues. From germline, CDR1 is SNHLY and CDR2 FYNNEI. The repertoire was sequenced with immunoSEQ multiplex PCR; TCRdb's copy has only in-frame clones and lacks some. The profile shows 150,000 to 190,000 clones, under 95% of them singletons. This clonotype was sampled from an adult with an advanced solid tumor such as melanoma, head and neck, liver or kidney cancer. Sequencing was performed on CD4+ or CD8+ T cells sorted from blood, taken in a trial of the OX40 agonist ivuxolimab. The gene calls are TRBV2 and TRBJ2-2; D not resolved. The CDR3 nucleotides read TGTGCCAGCACAACTCTCTTGGAAGGGGAGCTGTTTTTT. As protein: CASTTLLEGELFF.